The 10 T cell receptor beta chains below all came from one sample that was sequenced in a study of T cells in Graves' hyperthyroidism and ophthalmopathy. TCR beta CDR3 sequences were amplified from RNA transcripts. TCR CDR3 regions were first amplified by RT-PCR with HTBI primers. TCRdb re-analysed the multiplex PCR reads in MiXCR, keeping a single row per CDR3 protein. The sample carries 200,000 to 250,000 distinct CDR3 sequences, roughly 22% recorded once. Specimen: blood. Receptors were obtained from a woman in her thirties or forties with Graves' ophthalmopathy.

This clonotype was seen at least ten times. The chain carries TRBV4-1 and TRBJ2-7; D not resolved. CDR1 is MGHRA, CDR2 YSYEKL, per germline. This CDR3 contains 18 residues. The germline V and J ends were trimmed by 0 bases and 1 base, with 19 bases remaining between them. DNA of the CDR3: TGCGCCAGCAGCCAAGATGCTACACTATCCTTAGGGTCCTACGAGCAGTACTTC. Translation: CASSQDATLSLGSYEQYF.

This clonotype was observed at least ten times. The chain combines TRBV5-1 with TRBJ1-1; D might be TRBD1 (5 bases). The CDR3 totals 14 residues. The V gene's germline CDR1 is SGHRS and CDR2 YFSETQ. Trimming cost V 5 bases and J 1 base, with 12 bases left between them. This CDR3 is CASSPRRGNTEAFF. The CDR3 region has the DNA TGCGCCAGCAGTCCGAGGAGGGGGAACACTGAAGCTTTCTTT.

The table lists this clonotype with many counts. This chain uses TRBV12-3 or TRBV12-4 with TRBJ1-5, with unresolved D. Deletions cut 6 bases from V and 3 bases from J, with 12 bases between. The CDR3 runs 14 residues. CDR3 nucleotide sequence: TGTGCCAGCAGGGAGCGGTGGTCCAATCAGCCCCAGCATTTT. As protein: CASRERWSNQPQHF.

The J gene is TRBJ2-5, the V gene TRBV28, with 10 bases fitting TRBD1. CDR3 length: 13 residues. With 1 base clipped from V and 9 bases from J, the junction kept 2 bases outside the gene matches. Germline V lookup: CDR1 MDHEN, CDR2 SYDVKM. The CDR3 protein is CASSLLGTGAQYF. CDR3 sequence (DNA): TGTGCCAGCAGTTTATTGGGGACAGGGGCCCAGTACTTC.

In this sample, this clonotype turned up once. This may arise from a read error, as a much more abundant clone is one base away. The gene calls are TRBV3-1 and TRBJ2-2, with 12 bases fitting TRBD2. Germline CDR1 and CDR2: LGHDT and YNNKEL (reference sequence). The CDR3 has 17 residues. The V and J ends lost 8 bases and 4 bases, in that order; junction bases with no gene match: 11. In DNA, the CDR3 is TGTGCCAGCGCCCCCGTAGGACTAGCGGGGAGCACCGGGGAGCTGTTTTTT. Protein: CASAPVGLAGSTGELFF.

This clonotype was observed many times. The rearrangement joins TRBV28 to TRBJ2-5; a weak D match, TRBD2 (5 bases). The V end lost 7 bases, the J end lost 1 base, and 16 bases lay between the germline ends. CDR1 is MDHEN and CDR2 is SYDVKM in the germline V gene. The CDR3 spans 15 residues. The CDR3 spells CASKASQRSQETQYF. The CDR3 DNA is TGTGCCAGCAAGGCCTCTCAGCGGAGCCAAGAGACCCAGTACTTC.

The table lists this clonotype with a few counts. The chain employs TRBV11-2 and TRBJ1-1; no clear D gene. V shed 5 bases and J shed 11 bases, with 18 bases lying between them. Germline-derived CDR1 and CDR2 are SGHAT and FQNNGV. CDR3 length: 13 residues. CDR3 nucleotides: TGTGCCAGCAGCCCGAACGGGATTTCAAAGGCTTTCTTT. Translation: CASSPNGISKAFF. The whole variable domain, remainder taken from reference TRBV11-2 and TRBJ1-1, is EAGVAQSPRYKIIEKRQSVAFWCNPISGHATLYWYQQILGQGPKLLIQFQNNGVVDDSQLPKDRFSAERLKGVDSTLKIQPAKLEDSAVYLCASSPNGISKAFFGQGTRLTVV.

Ten or more counts support this clonotype. The J gene is TRBJ1-2, the V gene TRBV7-8, with 7 bases identical to TRBD1. In germline, CDR1 is SGHVS, CDR2 FQNEAQ. The J segment lost 5 bases and the V segment lost 2 bases, leaving 11 bases of the junction unmatched. The CDR3 consists of 16 residues. The CDR3 sequence: CASSLTKDRTSYGYTF. The CDR3 region has the DNA TGTGCCAGCAGCTTAACAAAGGACAGGACCTCGTATGGCTACACCTTC.

In this sample, this clonotype turned up many times. The genes are TRBV20-1 and TRBJ2-7; TRBD2 matches 8 bases. V shed 7 bases and J 6 bases; nucleotides not matched to a gene: 11. The CDR3 spans 13 residues. CDR1 and CDR2 from the germline V gene are DFQATT and SNEGSKA (reference sequence). CDR3 sequence (DNA): TGCAGTGGACAGAGGGGACTAGTGGGCGAGCAGTACTTC. Residues: CSGQRGLVGEQYF.

This clonotype came up many times. The chain recombines TRBV4-1 with TRBJ1-5; maybe TRBD1 (6 bases). This CDR3 is 16 amino acids long. Germline V gene sequence: CDR1 MGHRA, CDR2 YSYEKL. V was clipped by 0 bases and J by 3 bases, with 12 bases between them. The CDR3: CASSQDWGPTNQPQHF. In nucleotides, the CDR3 is TGCGCCAGCAGCCAAGATTGGGGGCCTACCAATCAGCCCCAGCATTTT.